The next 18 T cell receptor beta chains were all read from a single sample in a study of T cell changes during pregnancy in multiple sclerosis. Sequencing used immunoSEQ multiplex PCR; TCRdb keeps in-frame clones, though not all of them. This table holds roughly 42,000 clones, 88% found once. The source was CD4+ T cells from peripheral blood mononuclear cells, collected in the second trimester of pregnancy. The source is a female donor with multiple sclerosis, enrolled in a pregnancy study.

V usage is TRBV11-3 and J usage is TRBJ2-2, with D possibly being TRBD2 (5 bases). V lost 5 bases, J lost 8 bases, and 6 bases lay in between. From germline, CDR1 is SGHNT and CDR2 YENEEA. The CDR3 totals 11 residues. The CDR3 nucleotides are TGTGCCAGCAGCCCGGGGGGGGAGCTGTTTTTT. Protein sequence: CASSPGGELFF.

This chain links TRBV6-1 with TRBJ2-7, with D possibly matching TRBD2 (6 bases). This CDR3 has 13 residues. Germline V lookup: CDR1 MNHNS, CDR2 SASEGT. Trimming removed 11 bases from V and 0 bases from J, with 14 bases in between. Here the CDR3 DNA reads TGTGCCGCAGCGGGCAGAAACTCCTACGAGCAGTACTTC. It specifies CAAAGRNSYEQYF.

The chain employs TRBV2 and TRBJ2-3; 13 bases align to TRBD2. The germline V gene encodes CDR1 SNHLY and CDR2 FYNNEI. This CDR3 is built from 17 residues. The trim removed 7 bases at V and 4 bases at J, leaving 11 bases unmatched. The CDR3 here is CASKDPILAGGPDTQYF. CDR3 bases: TGTGCCAGCAAGGACCCAATACTAGCGGGAGGGCCAGATACGCAGTATTTT.

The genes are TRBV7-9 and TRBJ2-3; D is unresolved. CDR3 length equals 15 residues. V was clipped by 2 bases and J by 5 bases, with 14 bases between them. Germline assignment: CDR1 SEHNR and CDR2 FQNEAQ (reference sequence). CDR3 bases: TGTGCCAGCAGCTTACGCTGGCCTTCGGGAGATACGCAGTATTTT. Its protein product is CASSLRWPSGDTQYF.

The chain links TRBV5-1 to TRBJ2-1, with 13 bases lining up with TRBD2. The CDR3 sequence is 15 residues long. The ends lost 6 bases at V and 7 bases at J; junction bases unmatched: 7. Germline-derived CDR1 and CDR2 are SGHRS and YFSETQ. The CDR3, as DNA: TGCGCCAGCACCCGACTAGCGGGAGGCGGGAATGAGCAGTTCTTC. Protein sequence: CASTRLAGGGNEQFF.

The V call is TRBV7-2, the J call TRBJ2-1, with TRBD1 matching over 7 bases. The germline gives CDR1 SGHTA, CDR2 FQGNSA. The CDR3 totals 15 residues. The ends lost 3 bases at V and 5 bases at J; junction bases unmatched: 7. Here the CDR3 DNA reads TGTGCCAGCAGCTTCCGGGACAGATTAAACAATGAGCAGTTCTTC. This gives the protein CASSFRDRLNNEQFF.

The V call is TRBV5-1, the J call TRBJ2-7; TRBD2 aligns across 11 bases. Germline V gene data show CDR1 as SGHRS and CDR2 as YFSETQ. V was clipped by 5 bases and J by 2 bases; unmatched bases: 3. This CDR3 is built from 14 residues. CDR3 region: CASRVAGGPYEQYF. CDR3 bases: TGCGCCAGCAGGGTAGCGGGAGGGCCCTACGAGCAGTACTTC.

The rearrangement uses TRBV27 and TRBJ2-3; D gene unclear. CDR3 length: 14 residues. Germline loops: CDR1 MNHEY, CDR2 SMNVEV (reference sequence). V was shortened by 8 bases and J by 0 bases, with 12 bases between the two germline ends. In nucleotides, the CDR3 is TGTGCCAGCGCCCTAGGAAGTAGCACAGATACGCAGTATTTT. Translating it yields CASALGSSTDTQYF.

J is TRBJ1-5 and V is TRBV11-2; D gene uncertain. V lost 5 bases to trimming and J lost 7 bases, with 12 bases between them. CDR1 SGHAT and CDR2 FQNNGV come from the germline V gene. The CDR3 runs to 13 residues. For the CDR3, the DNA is TGTGCCAGCAGCCTGGCGGGTTTCCAGCCCCAGCATTTT. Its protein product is CASSLAGFQPQHF.

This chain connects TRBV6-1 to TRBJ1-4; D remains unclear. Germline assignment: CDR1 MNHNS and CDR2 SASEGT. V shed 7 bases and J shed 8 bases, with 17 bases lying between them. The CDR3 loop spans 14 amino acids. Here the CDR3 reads CASKLHLPSEKLFF. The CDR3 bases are TGTGCCAGCAAATTACATTTGCCGTCAGAAAAACTGTTTTTT.

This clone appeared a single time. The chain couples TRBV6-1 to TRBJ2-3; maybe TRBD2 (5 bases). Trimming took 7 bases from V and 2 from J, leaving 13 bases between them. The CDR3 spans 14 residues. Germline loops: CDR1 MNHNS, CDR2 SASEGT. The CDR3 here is CASKRFGNTDTQYF. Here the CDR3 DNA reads TGTGCCAGCAAGAGATTCGGGAACACAGATACGCAGTATTTT.

CDR3 DNA sequence: TGTGCCAGCAGTTTAGCGGTGAATCAGCCCCAGCATTTT. This translates into CASSLAVNQPQHF. This chain connects TRBV27 to TRBJ1-5; D unresolved. The V gene lost 2 bases and the J gene lost 4 bases, with 6 bases spanning the gap. This CDR3 contains 13 residues. Germline V gene sequence: CDR1 MNHEY, CDR2 SMNVEV (reference sequence).

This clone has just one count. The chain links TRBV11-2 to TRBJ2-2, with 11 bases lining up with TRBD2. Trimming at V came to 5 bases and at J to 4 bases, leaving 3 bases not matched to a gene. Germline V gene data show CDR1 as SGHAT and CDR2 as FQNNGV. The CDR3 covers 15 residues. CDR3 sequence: CASSVGLAGTGELFF. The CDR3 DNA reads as TGTGCCAGCAGCGTAGGACTAGCGGGCACCGGGGAGCTGTTTTTT. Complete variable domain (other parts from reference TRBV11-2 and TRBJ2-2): EAGVAQSPRYKIIEKRQSVAFWCNPISGHATLYWYQQILGQGPKLLIQFQNNGVVDDSQLPKDRFSAERLKGVDSTLKIQPAKLEDSAVYLCASSVGLAGTGELFFGEGSRLTVL.

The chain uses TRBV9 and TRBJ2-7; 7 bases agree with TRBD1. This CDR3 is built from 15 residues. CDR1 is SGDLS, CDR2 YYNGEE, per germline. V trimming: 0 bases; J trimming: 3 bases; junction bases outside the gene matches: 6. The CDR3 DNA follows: TGTGCCAGCAGCGTAGCAGGGACAGCGCGCTACGAGCAGTACTTC. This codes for CASSVAGTARYEQYF.

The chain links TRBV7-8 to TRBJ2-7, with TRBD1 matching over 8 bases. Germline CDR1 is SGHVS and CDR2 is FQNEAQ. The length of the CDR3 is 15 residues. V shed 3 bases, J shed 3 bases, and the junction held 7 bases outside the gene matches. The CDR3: CASSLVRDRFYEQYF. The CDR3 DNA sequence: TGTGCCAGCAGCTTGGTCAGGGACAGGTTCTACGAGCAGTACTTC.

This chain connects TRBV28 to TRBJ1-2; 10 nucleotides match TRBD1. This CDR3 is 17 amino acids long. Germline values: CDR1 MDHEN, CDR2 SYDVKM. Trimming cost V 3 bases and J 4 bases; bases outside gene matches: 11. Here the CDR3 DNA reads TGTGCCAGCAGTTTTCCCCGGACAGGGGGGAATTTCTATGGCTACACCTTC. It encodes CASSFPRTGGNFYGYTF.

The chain's CDR3 is CSAYRVNTEAFF. The CDR3 DNA reads TGCAGCGCTTACAGGGTGAACACTGAAGCTTTCTTT. The gene calls are TRBV29-1 and TRBJ1-1, with TRBD1 as a possible D gene (6 bases). This CDR3 spans 12 amino acids. Germline CDR1 is SQVTM and CDR2 is ANQGSEA. Trimming cost V 7 bases and J 0 bases, with 9 bases left between them. Complete variable domain (other parts from reference TRBV29-1 and TRBJ1-1): SAVISQKPSRDICQRGTSLTIQCQVDSQVTMMFWYRQQPGQSLTLIATANQGSEATYESGFVIDKFPISRPNLTFSTLTVSNMSPEDSSIYLCSAYRVNTEAFFGQGTRLTVV.

The CDR3 DNA sequence: TGTGCCAGCTCACCAACTAGAGCGGGAGGGCCCGCGTCCGGGGAGCTGTTTTTT. Protein: CASSPTRAGGPASGELFF. The V call is TRBV18, the J call TRBJ2-2; TRBD2 matches 10 bases. Germline CDR1 and CDR2: KGHSH and LQKENI. The CDR3 is 18 amino acids. V was clipped by 2 bases and J by 6 bases; unmatched bases: 12.